This T cell receptor beta chain was recovered during a study of Ad26.COV2.S vaccination and SARS-CoV-2 variants. Study information: Ad26.COV2.S given intramuscularly, once or twice 56 days apart. Study results and caveats: Overall T cell responses may have been underestimated by the analyses of TCR breadth and depth. It was vaccine recipients, not placebo recipients, who had the higher spike-specific TCR breadth. Breadth, reportedly substantial, characterized the spike-specific CD8+ and CD4+ T cell responses after vaccination.

The germline gives CDR1 SGHVS, CDR2 FNYEAQ. Trimming cost V 2 bases and J 2 bases; bases outside gene matches: 5. The CDR3 spans 15 residues. Treatment here: roughly 19 received Ad26.COV2.S at low or high dose, single or two shots; a few received placebo; per-sample allocation not given. All samples were drawn on day 63, counting from the first vaccine or placebo injection. Method: immunoSEQ multiplex PCR; TCRdb's copy keeps in-frame clones and lacks some. The sample lists about 350,000 clones, less than 90% occurring once. Turning to this clone: Its specificity is not known.

The sequence was collected from a person aged 18-60 years who received the Ad26.COV2.S COVID-19 vaccine or a placebo. This chain links TRBV7-6 with TRBJ2-7; TRBD2 matches 8 bases. The sample was peripheral blood, taken in a trial of Ad26.COV2.S vaccine versus placebo. This chain's CDR3 is CASSLWTSPPYEQYF. The CDR3 region has the DNA TGTGCCAGCAGCTTATGGACTAGCCCCCCCTACGAGCAGTACTTC.